Listed below are T cell receptor beta chains from one sample, sequenced in a study of CD8 T cells in ankylosing spondylitis. TCRdb ran MiXCR on the 5' RACE reads and lists one entry per CDR3 protein. The sample has around 140,000 distinct CDR3 sequences; about an eighth are singletons. The sequencing input was blood, either unsorted or a sorted T cell fraction (not recorded which). The receptors derive from a female donor with ankylosing spondylitis or in good health (not recorded which). CDR3s include the opening cysteine and the closing phenylalanine or tryptophan. The D gene is left open where the match is weak. Clone size is shown for a subset of rows, as once, few, many or a class of expanded clone.

v_call	j_call	d_call	clone_size	cdr3_nt	cdr3_aa
TRBV5-1	TRBJ2-3	TRBD1	many	TGCGCCAGCAGCTTGGGGATCCAGGGGGCAGCAGATACGCAGTATTTT	CASSLGIQGAADTQYF
TRBV23-1	TRBJ2-1	NA	few	TGCGCCAGCTCTCTACAGGACAAAGGCTCCTACAATGAGCAGTTCTTC	CASSLQDKGSYNEQFF
TRBV11-1	TRBJ1-2	NA	many	TGTGCCAGCAGCTTGGGGCTCGGGAGCGTGGACTATGGCTACACCTTC	CASSLGLGSVDYGYTF
TRBV5-1	TRBJ2-7	TRBD1	few	TGCGCCAGCAGCCTCCCCCGGACAGGGTTAGACGAGCAGTACTTC	CASSLPRTGLDEQYF
TRBV20-1	TRBJ2-1	TRBD1	many	TGCAGTGCTCTCTTGGGGACAGGTACCTACAATGAGCAGTTCTTC	CSALLGTGTYNEQFF
TRBV7-9	TRBJ1-1	NA	many	TGTGCCAGCAGCCCAGGAGGAGATCGGAACACTGAAGCTTTCTTT	CASSPGGDRNTEAFF
TRBV4-1	TRBJ1-2	TRBD1	NA	TGCGCCAGCAGCCAAGACTTAGGACAGGTGGAAGGCTACTCCTTC	CASSQDLGQVEGYSF
TRBV20-1	TRBJ2-1	NA	many	TGCAGTGCTAGATTGCTCTCCTCGGACGACGGGTACAATGAGCAGTTCTTC	CSARLLSSDDGYNEQFF
TRBV7-2	TRBJ2-7	TRBD2	many	TGTGCCAGCAGCTCCCAACTAGCGGGAGCGGACGAGCAGTACTTC	CASSSQLAGADEQYF
TRBV7-9	TRBJ2-3	TRBD2	many	TGTGCCAGCAGCCCCAGCGGGGTCACAGATACGCAGTATTTT	CASSPSGVTDTQYF
TRBV13	TRBJ2-2	NA	NA	TGTGCCATGAGCCCGGGGCTTGTTTGCGGGGAGCTGTTTTTT	CAMSPGLVCGELFF
TRBV28	TRBJ1-2	NA	many	TGTGCCAGCAGTGACCCCGCGGACAGCGCGTATGGCTACACCTTC	CASSDPADSAYGYTF
TRBV11-2	TRBJ2-3	NA	few	TGTGCCAGCAGCATGCAGGGTCCAGATACGCAGTATTTT	CASSMQGPDTQYF
TRBV11-2	TRBJ1-3	TRBD1	NA	TGTGCCAGCAGCCACCCGGGACAGGGCTCGGCTGGAAACACCATATATTTT	CASSHPGQGSAGNTIYF
TRBV12-3/TRBV12-4	TRBJ1-5	NA	many	TGTGCCAGCAGTCCCGGGGGCAATCAGCCCCAGCATTTT	CASSPGGNQPQHF
TRBV2	TRBJ2-3	NA	many	TGTGCCAGCAGGAGATCCAGGGTTGGCACAGATACGCAGTATTTT	CASRRSRVGTDTQYF
TRBV12-3/TRBV12-4	TRBJ2-1	TRBD2	many	TGTGCCAGCAGCCCAAAGACTAGCGTTTTCCCTAACAATGAGCAGTTCTTC	CASSPKTSVFPNNEQFF
TRBV10-2	TRBJ1-1	NA	many	TGCGCCAGCAGTGAAGGTCGGAACACTGAAGCTTTCTTT	CASSEGRNTEAFF
TRBV19	TRBJ1-2	NA	NA	TGTGCCAGTAAACCCCTGGGCGTTATTTACGGCTACACCTTC	CASKPLGVIYGYTF
TRBV12-3/TRBV12-4	TRBJ1-2	NA	once	TGTGCCAGCAGTCTCACATCCCAGGCCTATGGCTACACCTTC	CASSLTSQAYGYTF
TRBV11-3	TRBJ1-5	NA	NA	TGTGCCAGCAGGATCATCTACAGGGCTCGGCCCCAGCATTTT	CASRIIYRARPQHF
TRBV12-3/TRBV12-4	TRBJ1-4	TRBD1	many	TGTGCCAGCAGTCCGAGACAGGGGAGGGAAAAACTGTTTTTT	CASSPRQGREKLFF
TRBV6-4	TRBJ2-1	NA	many	TGTGCCAGCAGTGTGCAAGGGAGCTACAATGAGCAGTTCTTC	CASSVQGSYNEQFF
TRBV20-1	TRBJ2-1	NA	many	TGCAGTGCTAGAGATGGGGGGTGGGCGCTGCTTTACAATGAGCAGTTCTTC	CSARDGGWALLYNEQFF
TRBV7-9	TRBJ1-2	TRBD1	many	TGTGCCGGGGCGGGCCAGACAGGGACGGACTATGGCTACACCTTC	CAGAGQTGTDYGYTF
TRBV10-2	TRBJ1-1	NA	many	TGCGCCAGCAGGGACAGTCGGGAAGCTTTCTTT	CASRDSREAFF
TRBV12-3/TRBV12-4	TRBJ2-2	NA	many	TGTGCCTTTCGCCCGGGGCAGTCCACCGGGGAGCTGTTTTTT	CAFRPGQSTGELFF
TRBV15	TRBJ2-3	NA	NA	TGTGCCACCAGCAGCCGCAGATCCGCGGGCACAGATACGCAGTATTTT	CATSSRRSAGTDTQYF
TRBV12-3/TRBV12-4	TRBJ2-7	NA	many	TGTGCCAGCAGTCCTCCCAGGGGATCTCCTTACGAGCAGTACTTC	CASSPPRGSPYEQYF
TRBV30	TRBJ1-3	NA	many	TGTGCCTGGACAGCTGGAAACACCATATATTTT	CAWTAGNTIYF
TRBV19	TRBJ1-1	NA	many	TGTGCCAGTAGGAAGAGGGAGAACACTGAAGCTTTCTTT	CASRKRENTEAFF
TRBV29-1	TRBJ2-2	NA	NA	TGCAGCGTTGAACAGCGAGGGGAGCTGTTTTTT	CSVEQRGELFF
TRBV6-5	TRBJ2-6	NA	many	TGTGCCAGCAGTTACGTGGTCCCTGGGGCCAACGTCCTGACTTTC	CASSYVVPGANVLTF